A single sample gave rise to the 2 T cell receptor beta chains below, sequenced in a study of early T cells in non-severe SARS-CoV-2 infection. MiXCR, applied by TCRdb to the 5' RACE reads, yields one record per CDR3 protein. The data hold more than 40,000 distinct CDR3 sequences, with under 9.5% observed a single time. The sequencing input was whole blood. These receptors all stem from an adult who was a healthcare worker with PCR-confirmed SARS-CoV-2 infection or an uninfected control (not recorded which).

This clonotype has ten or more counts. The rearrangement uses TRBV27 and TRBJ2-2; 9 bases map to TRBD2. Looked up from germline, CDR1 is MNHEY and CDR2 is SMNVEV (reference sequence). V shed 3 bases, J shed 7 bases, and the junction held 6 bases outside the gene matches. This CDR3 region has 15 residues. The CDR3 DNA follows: TGTGCCAGCAGTTTCGGCGGGGGGGCCGGCGGGGAGCTGTTTTTT. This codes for CASSFGGGAGGELFF.

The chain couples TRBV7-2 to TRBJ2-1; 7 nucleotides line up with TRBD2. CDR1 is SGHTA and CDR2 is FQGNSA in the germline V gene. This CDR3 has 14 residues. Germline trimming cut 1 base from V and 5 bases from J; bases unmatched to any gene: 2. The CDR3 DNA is TGTGCCAGCAGCTTAGGAGCGGGGAACAATGAGCAGTTCTTC. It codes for CASSLGAGNNEQFF.